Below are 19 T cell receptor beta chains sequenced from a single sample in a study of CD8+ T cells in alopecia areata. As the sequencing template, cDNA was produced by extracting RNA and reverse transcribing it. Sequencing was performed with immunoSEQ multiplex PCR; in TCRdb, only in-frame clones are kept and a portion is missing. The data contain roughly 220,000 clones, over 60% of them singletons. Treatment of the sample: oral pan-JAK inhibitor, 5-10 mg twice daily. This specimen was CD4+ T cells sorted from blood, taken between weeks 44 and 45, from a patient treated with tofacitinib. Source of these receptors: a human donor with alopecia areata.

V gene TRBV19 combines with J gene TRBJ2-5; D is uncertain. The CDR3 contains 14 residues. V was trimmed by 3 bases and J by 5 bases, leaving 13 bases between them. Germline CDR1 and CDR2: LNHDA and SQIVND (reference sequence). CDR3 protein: CASSMRSSRETQYF. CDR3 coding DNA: TGTGCCAGTAGTATGAGGAGTTCCCGGGAGACCCAGTACTTC.

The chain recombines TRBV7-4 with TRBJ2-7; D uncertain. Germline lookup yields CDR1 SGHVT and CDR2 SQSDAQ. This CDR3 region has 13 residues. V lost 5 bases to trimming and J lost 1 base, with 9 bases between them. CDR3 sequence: CASSPPPSYEQYF. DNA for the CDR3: TGTGCCAGCAGCCCACCCCCATCCTACGAGCAGTACTTC.

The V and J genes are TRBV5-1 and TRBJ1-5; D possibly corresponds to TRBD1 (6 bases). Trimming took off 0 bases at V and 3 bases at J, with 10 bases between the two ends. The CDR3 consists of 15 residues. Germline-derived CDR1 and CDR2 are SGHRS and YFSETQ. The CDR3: CASSLGQENNQPQHF. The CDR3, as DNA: TGCGCCAGCAGCTTGGGACAGGAGAACAATCAGCCCCAGCATTTT.

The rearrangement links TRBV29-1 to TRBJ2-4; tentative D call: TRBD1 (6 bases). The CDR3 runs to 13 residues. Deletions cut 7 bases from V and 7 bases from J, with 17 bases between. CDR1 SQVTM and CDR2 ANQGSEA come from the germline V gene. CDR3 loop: CSASGQNWNIQYF. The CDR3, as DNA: TGCAGCGCTTCGGGACAAAACTGGAACATTCAGTACTTC.

The CDR3 sequence: CASSLSGAAGAGELFF. As DNA, the CDR3 is TGCGCCAGCAGCTTGTCTGGAGCAGCAGGCGCCGGGGAGCTGTTTTTT. The chain is built from TRBV5-1 and TRBJ2-2, with no clear D. This CDR3 comprises 16 residues. V lost 1 base and J 6 bases, leaving 16 bases between the germline ends. Germline V lookup: CDR1 SGHRS, CDR2 YFSETQ.

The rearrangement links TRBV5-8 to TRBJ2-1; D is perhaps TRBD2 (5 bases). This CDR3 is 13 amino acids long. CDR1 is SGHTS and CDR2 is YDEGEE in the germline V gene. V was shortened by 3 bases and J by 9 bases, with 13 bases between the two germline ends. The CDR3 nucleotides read TGTGCCAGCAGCTCCTCTCCCCGGGGTGAGCAGTTCTTC. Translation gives CASSSSPRGEQFF.

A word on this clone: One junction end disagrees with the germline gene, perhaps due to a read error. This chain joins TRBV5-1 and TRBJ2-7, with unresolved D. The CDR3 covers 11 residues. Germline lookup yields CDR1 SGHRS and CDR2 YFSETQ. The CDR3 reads CASSLGTEEYF. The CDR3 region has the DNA TGCGCCAGCAGCTTGGGGACCGAGGAGTACTTC.

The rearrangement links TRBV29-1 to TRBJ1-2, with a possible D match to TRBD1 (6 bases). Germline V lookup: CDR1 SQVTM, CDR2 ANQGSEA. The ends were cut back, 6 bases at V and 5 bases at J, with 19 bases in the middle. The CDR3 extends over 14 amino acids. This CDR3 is CSVPWGPGEYGYTF. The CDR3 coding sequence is TGCAGCGTCCCTTGGGGGCCGGGAGAGTATGGCTACACCTTC.

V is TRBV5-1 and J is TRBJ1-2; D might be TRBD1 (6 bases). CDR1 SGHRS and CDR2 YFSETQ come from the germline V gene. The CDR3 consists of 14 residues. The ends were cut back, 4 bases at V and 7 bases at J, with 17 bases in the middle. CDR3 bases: TGCGCCAGCAGCCCCCAAGGGGGGCCTATTGGCTACACCTTC. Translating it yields CASSPQGGPIGYTF.

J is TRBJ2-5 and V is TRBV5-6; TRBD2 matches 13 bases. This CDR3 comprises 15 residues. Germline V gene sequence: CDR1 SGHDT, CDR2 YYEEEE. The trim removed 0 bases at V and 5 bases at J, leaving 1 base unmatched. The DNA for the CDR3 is TGTGCCAGCAGCTTGGAGACTAGCGGGGGGGAGACCCAGTACTTC. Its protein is CASSLETSGGETQYF.

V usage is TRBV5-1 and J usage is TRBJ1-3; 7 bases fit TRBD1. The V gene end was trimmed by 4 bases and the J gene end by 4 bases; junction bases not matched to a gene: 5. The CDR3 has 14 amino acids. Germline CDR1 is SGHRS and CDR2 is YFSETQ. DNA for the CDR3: TGCGCCAGCAGCCCAGACAGGGCCGGAAACACCATATATTTT. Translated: CASSPDRAGNTIYF.

The CDR3 coding sequence is TGTGCCTGGTCGACAGGGATGAGCTACACCTTC. Translating it yields CAWSTGMSYTF. The chain joins TRBV30 to TRBJ1-2, with TRBD1 matching 7 bases. The germline V gene has CDR1 GTSNPN and CDR2 SVGIG (reference sequence). Losses at the gene ends were 5 bases for V and 9 bases for J; bases not matched to a gene: 6. This CDR3 comprises 11 residues.

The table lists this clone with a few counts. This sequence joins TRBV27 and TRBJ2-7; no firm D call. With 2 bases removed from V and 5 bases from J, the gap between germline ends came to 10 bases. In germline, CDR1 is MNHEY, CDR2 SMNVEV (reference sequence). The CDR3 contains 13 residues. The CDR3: CASSLGKVHEQYF. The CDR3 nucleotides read TGTGCCAGCAGTTTAGGAAAGGTCCACGAGCAGTACTTC.

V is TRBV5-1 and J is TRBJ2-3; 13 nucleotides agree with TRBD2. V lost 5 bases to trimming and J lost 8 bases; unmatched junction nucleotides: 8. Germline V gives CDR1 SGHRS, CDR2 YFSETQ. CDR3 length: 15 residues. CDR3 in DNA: TGCGCCAGCAGTCCCGGGACTAGCGGGGCTTCTACGCAGTATTTT. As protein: CASSPGTSGASTQYF.

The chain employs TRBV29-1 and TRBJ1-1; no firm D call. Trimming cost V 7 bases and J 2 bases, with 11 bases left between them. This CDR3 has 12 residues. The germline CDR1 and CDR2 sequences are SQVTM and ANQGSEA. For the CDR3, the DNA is TGCAGCGGCCGGGAGGGAAACACTGAAGCTTTCTTT. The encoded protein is CSGREGNTEAFF.

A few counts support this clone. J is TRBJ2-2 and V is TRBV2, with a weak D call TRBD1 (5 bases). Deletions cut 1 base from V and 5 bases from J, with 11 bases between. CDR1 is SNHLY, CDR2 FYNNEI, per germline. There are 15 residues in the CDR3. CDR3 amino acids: CASSEGPGSTGELFF. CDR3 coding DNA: TGTGCCAGCAGTGAAGGCCCAGGGTCAACCGGGGAGCTGTTTTTT.

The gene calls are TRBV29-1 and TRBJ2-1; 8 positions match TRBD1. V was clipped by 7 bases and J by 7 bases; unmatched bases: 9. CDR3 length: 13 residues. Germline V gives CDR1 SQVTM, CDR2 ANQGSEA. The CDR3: CSGERQGMNEQFF. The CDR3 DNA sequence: TGCAGCGGCGAGAGACAGGGGATGAATGAGCAGTTCTTC.

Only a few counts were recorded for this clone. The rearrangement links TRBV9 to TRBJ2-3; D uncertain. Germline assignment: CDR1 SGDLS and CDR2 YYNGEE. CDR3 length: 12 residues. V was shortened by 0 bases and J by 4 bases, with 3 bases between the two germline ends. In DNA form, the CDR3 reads TGTGCCAGCAGCGTAGACGCAGATACGCAGTATTTT. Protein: CASSVDADTQYF. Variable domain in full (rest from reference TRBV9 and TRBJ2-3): DSGVTQTPKHLITATGQRVTLRCSPRSGDLSVYWYQQSLDQGLQFLIQYYNGEERAKGNILERFSAQQFPDLHSELNLSSLELGDSALYFCASSVDADTQYFGPGTRLTVL.

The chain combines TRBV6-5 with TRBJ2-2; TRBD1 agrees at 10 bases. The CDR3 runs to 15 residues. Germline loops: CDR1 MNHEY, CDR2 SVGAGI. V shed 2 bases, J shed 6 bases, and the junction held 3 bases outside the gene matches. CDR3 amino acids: CASSYGTGAAGELFF. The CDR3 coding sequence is TGTGCCAGCAGTTACGGGACAGGGGCAGCCGGGGAGCTGTTTTTT.